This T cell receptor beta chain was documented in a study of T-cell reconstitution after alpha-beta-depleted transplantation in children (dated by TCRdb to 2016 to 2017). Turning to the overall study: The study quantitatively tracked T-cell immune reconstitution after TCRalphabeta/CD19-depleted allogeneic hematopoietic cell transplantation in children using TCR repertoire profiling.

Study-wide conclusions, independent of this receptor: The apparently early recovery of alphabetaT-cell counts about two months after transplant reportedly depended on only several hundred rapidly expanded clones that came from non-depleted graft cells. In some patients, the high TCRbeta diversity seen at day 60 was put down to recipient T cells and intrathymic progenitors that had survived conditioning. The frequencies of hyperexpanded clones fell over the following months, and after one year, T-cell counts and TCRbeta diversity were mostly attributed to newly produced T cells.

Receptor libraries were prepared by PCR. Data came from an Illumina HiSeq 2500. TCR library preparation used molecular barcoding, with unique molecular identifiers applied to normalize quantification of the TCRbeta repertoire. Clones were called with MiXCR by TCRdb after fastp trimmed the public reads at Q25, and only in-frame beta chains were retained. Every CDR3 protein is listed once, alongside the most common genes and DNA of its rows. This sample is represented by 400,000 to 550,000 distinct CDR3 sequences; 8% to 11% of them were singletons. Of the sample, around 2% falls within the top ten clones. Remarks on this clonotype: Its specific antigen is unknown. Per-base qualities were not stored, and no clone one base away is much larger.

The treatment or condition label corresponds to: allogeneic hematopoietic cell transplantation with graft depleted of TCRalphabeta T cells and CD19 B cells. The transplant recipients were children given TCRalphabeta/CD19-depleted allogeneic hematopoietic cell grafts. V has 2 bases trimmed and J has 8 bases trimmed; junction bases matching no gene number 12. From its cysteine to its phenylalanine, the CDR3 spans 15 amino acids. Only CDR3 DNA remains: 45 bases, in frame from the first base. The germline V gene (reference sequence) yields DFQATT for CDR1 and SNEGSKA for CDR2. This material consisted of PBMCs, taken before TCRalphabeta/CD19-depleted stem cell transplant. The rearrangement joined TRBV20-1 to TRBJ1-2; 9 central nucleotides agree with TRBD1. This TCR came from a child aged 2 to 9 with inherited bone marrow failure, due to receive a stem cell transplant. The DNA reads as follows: TGCAGTGCTAGAACCCCCCGACAGGGGGTAGAGGGCTACACCTTC. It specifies CSARTPRQGVEGYTF.